This T cell receptor beta chain was identified during a study of control samples from healthy donors and cancer patients. This table comes from immunoSEQ multiplex PCR, and its TCRdb copy is limited to in-frame clones, with some not included. The sample holds 75,000 to 90,000 clones, 86% seen once. This clone was recorded only once. The germline V gene has CDR1 SGDLS and CDR2 YYNGEE. This CDR3 is built from 15 residues. V lost 5 bases, J lost 1 base, and 15 bases lay in between. Sequenced material: blood. This clonotype originated in a man under 40 in good health. This chain joins TRBV9 and TRBJ1-2, with D tentatively TRBD1 (5 bases). In DNA form, the CDR3 reads TGTGCCAGCAGAACAGTTCGGGGGTTTAACTATGGCTACACCTTC. It translates to CASRTVRGFNYGYTF.